Following are 2 T cell receptor beta chains from one sample sequenced in a study of T cell changes during pregnancy in multiple sclerosis. The table came from immunoSEQ multiplex PCR; TCRdb's copy has only in-frame clones and leaves some out. This table holds approximately 68,000 clones, approximately 93% found once. The specimen comprised peripheral blood, sampled in the second trimester of pregnancy. The origin of the receptors is a female donor with multiple sclerosis, enrolled in a pregnancy study.

The rearrangement uses TRBV27 and TRBJ2-1, with TRBD1 matching over 8 bases. This CDR3 is built from 15 residues. After removal of 2 bases from V and 6 bases from J, the junction contained 6 bases not matched to a gene. Per germline, CDR1 MNHEY and CDR2 SMNVEV (reference sequence). CDR3 amino acids: CASSLMGQAVNEQFF. The CDR3 DNA sequence: TGTGCCAGCAGTTTAATGGGACAGGCCGTCAATGAGCAGTTCTTC.

The chain uses TRBV9 and TRBJ2-1; D remains ambiguous. V lost 2 bases and J 4 bases, leaving 4 bases between the germline ends. The CDR3 is made up of 12 amino acids. Germline-derived CDR1 and CDR2 are SGDLS and YYNGEE. The DNA of the CDR3 is TGTGCCAGCAGCGTCACTTACAATGAGCAGTTCTTC. Translating it yields CASSVTYNEQFF. Together with reference TRBV9 and TRBJ2-1, the CDR3 gives the full variable domain: DSGVTQTPKHLITATGQRVTLRCSPRSGDLSVYWYQQSLDQGLQFLIQYYNGEERAKGNILERFSAQQFPDLHSELNLSSLELGDSALYFCASSVTYNEQFFGPGTRLTVL.